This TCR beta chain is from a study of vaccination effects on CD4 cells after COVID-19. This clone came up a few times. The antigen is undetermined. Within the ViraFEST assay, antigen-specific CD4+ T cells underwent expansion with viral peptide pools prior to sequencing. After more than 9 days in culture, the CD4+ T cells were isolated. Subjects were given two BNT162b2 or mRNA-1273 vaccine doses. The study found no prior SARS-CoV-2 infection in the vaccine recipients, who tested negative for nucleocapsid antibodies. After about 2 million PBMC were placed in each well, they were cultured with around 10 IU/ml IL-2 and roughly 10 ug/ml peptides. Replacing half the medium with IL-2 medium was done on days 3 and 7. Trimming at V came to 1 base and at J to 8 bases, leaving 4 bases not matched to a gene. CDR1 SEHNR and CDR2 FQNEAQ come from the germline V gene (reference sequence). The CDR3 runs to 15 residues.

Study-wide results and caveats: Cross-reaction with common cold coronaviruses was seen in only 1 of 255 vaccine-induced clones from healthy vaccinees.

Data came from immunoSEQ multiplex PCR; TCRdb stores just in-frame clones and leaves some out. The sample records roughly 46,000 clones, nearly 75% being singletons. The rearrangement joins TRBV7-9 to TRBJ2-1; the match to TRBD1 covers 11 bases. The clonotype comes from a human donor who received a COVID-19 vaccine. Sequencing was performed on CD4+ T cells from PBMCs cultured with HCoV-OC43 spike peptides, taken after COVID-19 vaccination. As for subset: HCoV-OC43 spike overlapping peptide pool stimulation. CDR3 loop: CASSLVWGQGDEQFF. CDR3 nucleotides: TGTGCCAGCAGCTTAGTTTGGGGACAGGGGGATGAGCAGTTCTTC.